Below, 7 T cell receptor beta chains from the same sample are listed, as sequenced in a study of blood T cell repertoires in COVID-19. TCRdb keeps only in-frame clones here, not all; method: immunoSEQ multiplex PCR. The data show about 210,000 clones, 80% to 90% seen once. What was sequenced was PBMCs or T cells enriched from blood (not recorded which). These receptors were obtained from a woman between 18 and 29 years old who had recovered from COVID-19.

The rearrangement links TRBV9 to TRBJ1-2, with unresolved D. Trimming removed 6 bases from V and 6 bases from J, with 24 bases in between. CDR3 length equals 16 residues. CDR1 SGDLS and CDR2 YYNGEE come from the germline V gene. This CDR3 reads CASTPPGWTGRDGYTF. DNA for the CDR3: TGTGCCAGCACCCCCCCGGGGTGGACGGGCCGGGATGGCTACACCTTC.

The chain combines TRBV9 with TRBJ2-1; D is perhaps TRBD1 (6 bases). Per germline, CDR1 SGDLS and CDR2 YYNGEE. The CDR3 spans 14 residues. Trimming left V 0 bases short and J 2 bases short, with 6 bases between. CDR3 sequence: CASSVGDTYNEQFF. CDR3 nucleotide sequence: TGTGCCAGCAGCGTAGGGGACACCTACAATGAGCAGTTCTTC.

The V gene is TRBV29-1, the J gene TRBJ2-7; D gene uncertain. V was clipped by 1 base and J by 1 base, with 8 bases between them. CDR1 SQVTM and CDR2 ANQGSEA come from the germline V gene. This CDR3 comprises 13 residues. The CDR3 sequence is CSVEAAGSYEQYF. CDR3 nucleotides: TGCAGCGTTGAAGCGGCAGGATCCTACGAGCAGTACTTC.

The chain joins TRBV7-6 to TRBJ2-5; 9 nucleotides line up with TRBD1. Germline V gene data show CDR1 as SGHVS and CDR2 as FNYEAQ. CDR3 length: 14 residues. Trimming removed 6 bases from V and 3 bases from J; junction bases left unmatched: 5. The CDR3 bases are TGTGCCAGCAGTAAGACAGGGGGAAAAGAGACCCAGTACTTC. Translated, it gives CASSKTGGKETQYF.

The V and J genes are TRBV19 and TRBJ1-2, with TRBD1 matching 7 bases. The CDR3 loop spans 14 amino acids. Germline CDR1 reads LNHDA; CDR2 reads SQIVND (reference sequence). After removal of 5 bases from V and 5 bases from J, the junction contained 8 bases not matched to a gene. The CDR3 DNA reads as TGTGCCAGTAGTTTTGCCAGGGGGTCTTATGGCTACACCTTC. This translates into CASSFARGSYGYTF.

The chain employs TRBV5-1 and TRBJ1-2; possible D gene TRBD1, 5 bases. Germline V gene data show CDR1 as SGHRS and CDR2 as YFSETQ. Trimming cost V 4 bases and J 4 bases, with 17 bases left between them. The CDR3 is 15 residues long. CDR3: CASSSPGGQVYGYTF. Written as DNA, the CDR3 is TGCGCCAGCAGCAGCCCTGGTGGACAAGTCTATGGCTACACCTTC.

The V gene is TRBV9, the J gene TRBJ2-5; TRBD2 might be the D (6 bases). CDR3 length equals 16 residues. The ends were cut back, 0 bases at V and 2 bases at J, with 14 bases in the middle. Per germline, CDR1 SGDLS and CDR2 YYNGEE. DNA for the CDR3: TGTGCCAGCAGCGTAGCTCTGGGACTCTATCAAGAGACCCAGTACTTC. Encoded protein: CASSVALGLYQETQYF.